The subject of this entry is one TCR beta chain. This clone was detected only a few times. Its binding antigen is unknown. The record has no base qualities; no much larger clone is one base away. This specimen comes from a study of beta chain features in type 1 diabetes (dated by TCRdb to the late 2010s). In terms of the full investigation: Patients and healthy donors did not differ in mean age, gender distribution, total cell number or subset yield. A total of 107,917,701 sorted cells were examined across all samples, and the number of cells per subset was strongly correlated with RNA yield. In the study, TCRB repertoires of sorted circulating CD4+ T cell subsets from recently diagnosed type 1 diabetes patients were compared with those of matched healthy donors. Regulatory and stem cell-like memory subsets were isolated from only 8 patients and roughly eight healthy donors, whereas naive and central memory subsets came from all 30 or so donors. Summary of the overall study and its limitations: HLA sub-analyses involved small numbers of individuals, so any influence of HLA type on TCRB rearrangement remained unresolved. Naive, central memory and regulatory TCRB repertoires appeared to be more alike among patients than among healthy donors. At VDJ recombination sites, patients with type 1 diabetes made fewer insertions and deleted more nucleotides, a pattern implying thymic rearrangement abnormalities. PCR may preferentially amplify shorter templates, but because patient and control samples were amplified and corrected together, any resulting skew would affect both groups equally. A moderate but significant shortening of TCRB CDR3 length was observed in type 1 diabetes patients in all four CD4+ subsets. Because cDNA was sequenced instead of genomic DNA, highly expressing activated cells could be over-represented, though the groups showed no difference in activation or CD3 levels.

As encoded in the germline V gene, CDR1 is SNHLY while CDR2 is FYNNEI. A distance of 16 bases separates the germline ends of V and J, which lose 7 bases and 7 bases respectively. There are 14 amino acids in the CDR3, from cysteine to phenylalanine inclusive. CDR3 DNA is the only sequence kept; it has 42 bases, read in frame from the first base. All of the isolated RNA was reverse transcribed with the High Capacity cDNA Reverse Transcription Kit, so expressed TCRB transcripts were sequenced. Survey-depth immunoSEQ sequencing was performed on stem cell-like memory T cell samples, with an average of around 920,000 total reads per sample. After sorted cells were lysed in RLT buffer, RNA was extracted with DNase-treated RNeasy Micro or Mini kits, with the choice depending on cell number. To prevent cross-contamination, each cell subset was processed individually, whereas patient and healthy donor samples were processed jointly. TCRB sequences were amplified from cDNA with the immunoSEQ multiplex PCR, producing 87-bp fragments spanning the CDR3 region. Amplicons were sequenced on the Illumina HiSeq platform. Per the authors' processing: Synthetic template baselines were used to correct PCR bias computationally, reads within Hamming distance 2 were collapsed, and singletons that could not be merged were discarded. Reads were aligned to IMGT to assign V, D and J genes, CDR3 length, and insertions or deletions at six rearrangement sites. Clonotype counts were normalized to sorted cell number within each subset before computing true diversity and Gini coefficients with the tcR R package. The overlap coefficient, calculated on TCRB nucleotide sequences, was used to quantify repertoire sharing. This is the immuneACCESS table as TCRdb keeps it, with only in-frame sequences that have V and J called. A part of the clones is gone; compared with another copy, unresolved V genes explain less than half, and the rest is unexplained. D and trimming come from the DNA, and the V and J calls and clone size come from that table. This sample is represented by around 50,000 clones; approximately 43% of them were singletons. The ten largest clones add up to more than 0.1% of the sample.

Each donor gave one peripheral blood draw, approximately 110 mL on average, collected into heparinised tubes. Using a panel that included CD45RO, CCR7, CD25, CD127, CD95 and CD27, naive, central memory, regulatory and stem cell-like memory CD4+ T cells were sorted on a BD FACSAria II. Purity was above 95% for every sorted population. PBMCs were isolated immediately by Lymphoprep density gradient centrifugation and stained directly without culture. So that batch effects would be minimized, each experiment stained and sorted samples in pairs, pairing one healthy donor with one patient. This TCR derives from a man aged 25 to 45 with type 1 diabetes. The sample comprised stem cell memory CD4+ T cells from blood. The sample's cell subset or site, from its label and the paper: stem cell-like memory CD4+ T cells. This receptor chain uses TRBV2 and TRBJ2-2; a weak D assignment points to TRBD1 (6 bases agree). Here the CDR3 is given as CASTSGRGGGELFF. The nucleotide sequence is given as TGTGCCAGCACGTCCGGCAGGGGTGGCGGGGAGCTGTTTTTT.